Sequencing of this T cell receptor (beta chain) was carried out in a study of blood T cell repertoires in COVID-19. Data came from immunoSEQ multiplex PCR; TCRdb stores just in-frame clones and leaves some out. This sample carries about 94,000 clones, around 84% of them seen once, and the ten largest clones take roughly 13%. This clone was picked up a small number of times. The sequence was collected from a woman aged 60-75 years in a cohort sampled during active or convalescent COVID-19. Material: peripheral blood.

CDR3 in DNA: TGTGCCAGTAGTAACGGACAGGGGGCATATGGCTACACCTTC. Translated, it gives CASSNGQGAYGYTF. V is TRBV19 and J is TRBJ1-2; 11 positions match TRBD1. Germline CDR1 reads LNHDA; CDR2 reads SQIVND (reference sequence). Trimming took 4 bases from V and 5 from J; bases not matched to a gene: 3. CDR3 size: 14 residues.